This TCR beta chain is from a study of cytomegalovirus exposure and HLA in healthy donors. A remark on this clone: The antigen is undetermined.

The CDR3 consists of 13 residues. The V gene's germline CDR1 is SQVTM and CDR2 ANQGSEA. Trimming left V 7 bases short and J 7 bases short, with 19 bases between. Both 60 Vbeta primers and 13 Jbeta primers went into the PCR. The repertoire was sequenced with immunoSEQ multiplex PCR; TCRdb's copy has only in-frame clones and lacks some. This table has 110,000 to 150,000 clones, about 75% appearing once. Regarding the study as a whole: Associated with HLA alleles at 0.05 false discovery rate in a later analysis were about 17,000 TCR beta sequences. Earlier findings revealed that most TCR beta V segments proved productive either about 90% or about 30% of the time. Later analysis showed most CMV-associated TCR beta chains appearing HLA-restricted.

This TCR came from a man aged 30 to 39 in good health and CMV-seronegative. The V and J genes are TRBV29-1 and TRBJ2-5; tentative D call: TRBD2 (5 bases). Material for sequencing was PBMCs. For the CDR3, the DNA is TGCAGCGCCAAGGACTCCGACTTGATGACCCAGTACTTC. It is translated as CSAKDSDLMTQYF.